One sample yielded the 10 T cell receptor beta chains listed below, sequenced in a study of blood T cell repertoires in COVID-19. Here immunoSEQ multiplex PCR was the method, and the copy in TCRdb shows in-frame clones only, minus some. Among fewer than 100,000 clones listed, approximately 87% were seen once. The sequencing sample was made of peripheral blood. The origin of the receptors is a human donor in a cohort sampled during active COVID-19.

This clone has only one observation. CDR3 DNA: TGTGCCACCTCCGGGACTCCCTACGAGCAGTACTTC. Amino acid sequence: CATSGTPYEQYF. The chain recombines TRBV2 with TRBJ2-7; TRBD2 is a possible D gene (6 bases). Trimming removed 10 bases at V and 2 bases at J, with 12 bases between. The CDR3 covers 12 residues. Germline loops: CDR1 SNHLY, CDR2 FYNNEI.

This chain connects TRBV7-2 to TRBJ2-3; TRBD2 matches 8 bases. The CDR3 is made up of 15 amino acids. V lost 0 bases and J lost 1; bases outside the gene matches: 0. CDR1 is SGHTA and CDR2 is FQGNSA in the germline V gene. The CDR3 DNA follows: TGTGCCAGCAGCTTAGCACTAGCGGGCACAGATACGCAGTATTTT. Protein product: CASSLALAGTDTQYF.

The rearrangement uses TRBV5-1 and TRBJ1-4; D perhaps matches TRBD1 (5 bases). V was pared by 3 bases and J by 2 bases, with 11 bases between. CDR1 and CDR2 (germline): SGHRS, YFSETQ. There are 15 residues in the CDR3. The CDR3 region is CASSSLTATNEKLFF. The CDR3 DNA is TGCGCCAGCAGCTCGCTGACAGCCACTAATGAAAAACTGTTTTTT.

V gene TRBV7-2 combines with J gene TRBJ2-1, with D tentatively TRBD1 (5 bases). This CDR3 is built from 19 residues. The germline V gene has CDR1 SGHTA and CDR2 FQGNSA. V shed 2 bases and J shed 7 bases, with 27 bases lying between them. The CDR3 spells CASSLTSGWSASLGNEQFF. Here the CDR3 DNA reads TGTGCCAGCAGCTTAACGTCAGGGTGGTCCGCATCACTGGGAAATGAGCAGTTCTTC.

In its sample, this clone was seen a few times. The chain combines TRBV5-3 with TRBJ2-7; no clear D. TRBV5-3 is sorted into the ORF group, with uncertain function. The ends were cut back, 1 base at V and 6 bases at J, with 5 bases in the middle. The CDR3 has 11 amino acids. The CDR3 spells CARSLPREQYF. The CDR3 nucleotides read TGTGCCAGAAGCTTGCCGCGCGAGCAGTACTTC.

J is TRBJ1-2 and V is TRBV7-3; no clear D. The CDR3 sequence is 14 residues long. V was shortened by 4 bases and J by 8 bases, with 17 bases between the two germline ends. Germline lookup yields CDR1 SGHTA and CDR2 FQGTGA. This CDR3 is CASSSTPGRAGYTF. Here the CDR3 DNA reads TGTGCCAGCAGCTCTACCCCCGGGAGGGCCGGCTACACCTTC.

The chain couples TRBV5-6 to TRBJ1-2; 9 bases are shared with TRBD1. This CDR3 contains 13 residues. V lost 1 base to trimming and J lost 8 bases; unmatched junction nucleotides: 3. The germline CDR1 and CDR2 sequences are SGHDT and YYEEEE. This chain's CDR3 is CASSLRTGDGYTF. As DNA, the CDR3 is TGTGCCAGCAGCTTGCGGACAGGGGACGGCTACACCTTC.

The chain couples TRBV6-7 to TRBJ1-3; 9 bases are a match to TRBD1. TRBV6-7 is labeled an ORF, and its function is uncertain. Unmatched junction bases numbered 5, after V lost 4 bases and J lost 4 bases. The CDR3 extends over 15 amino acids. The DNA of the CDR3 is TGTGCCAGCAGTTGGGGACAGGGTCGGGGAAACACCATATATTTT. It yields the protein CASSWGQGRGNTIYF.

This chain links TRBV28 with TRBJ2-7, with D perhaps matching TRBD1 (5 bases). V gave up 6 bases and J gave up 7 bases, with 22 bases separating them. The V gene's germline CDR1 is MDHEN and CDR2 SYDVKM. This CDR3 contains 15 residues. The CDR3 loop is CASRQTGGEFREQYF. The CDR3 nucleotides read TGTGCCAGCAGACAAACAGGTGGAGAATTTAGGGAGCAGTACTTC. The whole variable domain, remainder taken from reference TRBV28 and TRBJ2-7, is DVKVTQSSRYLVKRTGEKVFLECVQDMDHENMFWYRQDPGLGLRLIYFSYDVKMKEKGDIPEGYSVSREKKERFSLILESASTNQTSMYLCASRQTGGEFREQYFGPGTRLTVT.

The chain carries TRBV7-6 and TRBJ2-1; 8 bases align to TRBD2. Trimming took 5 bases from V and 4 from J; bases not matched to a gene: 10. The germline gives CDR1 SGHVS, CDR2 FNYEAQ. The CDR3 covers 16 residues. Written as DNA, the CDR3 is TGTGCCAGCAGCCGAGGTTCGGGAGGGCCGTACAATGAGCAGTTCTTC. This encodes CASSRGSGGPYNEQFF. Supplemented by reference TRBV7-6 and TRBJ2-1, the full variable domain reads GAGVSQSPRYKVTKRGQDVALRCDPISGHVSLYWYRQALGQGPEFLTYFNYEAQQDKSGLPNDRFSAERPEGSISTLTIQRTEQRDSAMYRCASSRGSGGPYNEQFFGPGTRLTVL.